This T cell receptor (beta chain) emerged from a study of human T cells and chemical hapten exposure. Trimming cost V 6 bases and J 13 bases, with 15 bases left between them. This CDR3 has 11 residues. This clonotype was counted many times. Specified time point: patch test 2, 6 weeks after DPC sensitization. Stated treatment: therapeutic diphenylcyclopropenone sensitization with weekly scalp DPC. Using its own MiXCR run on the RACE reads, TCRdb lists one record per CDR3 protein. The sample gives under 450,000 distinct CDR3 sequences, over 6% of which show up once; roughly 5.4% is in the top ten. The specimen was whole blood, collected in connection with sensitization to the hapten diphenylcyclopropenone (DPC). This chain connects TRBV12-3 or TRBV12-4 to TRBJ1-1; D might be TRBD1 (6 bases). This clonotype was sampled from a woman in her late teens or twenties with alopecia areata. Some clones in this sample may be carry-over from other donors' samples. CDR3 protein: CASSLQGGVFF. Here the CDR3 DNA reads TGTGCCAGCAGCTTACAGGGTGGCGTTTTCTTT.